The clone carrying this TCR beta chain was recorded a few times. What it binds is not known. This sample was included in a study of beta chain features in type 1 diabetes. Study as a whole: When patients were set against healthy donors, age, gender and cell yields were similar. Findings and limits, study-wide: Shortening that was moderate but significant affected the TCRB CDR3s of Type 1 diabetes patients in all four CD4+ subsets. Patients with type 1 diabetes carried fewer insertions and had more deletions at their VDJ junctions. PCR might pick shorter templates more often, in the same way for patients and controls.

All of the isolated RNA was reverse transcribed, so expressed TCRB transcripts were sequenced. The data were produced by immunoSEQ multiplex PCR, yet TCRdb's version contains in-frame clones alone and is incomplete. Among around 710,000 clones listed, 12% were seen once. CDR1 and CDR2 (germline): MGHDK, SYGVNS. V lost 1 base, J lost 2 bases, and 7 bases lay in between. The CDR3 is 14 residues long. Purities in excess of 98% were seen in all sorted populations. The V call is TRBV25-1, the J call TRBJ2-3; no clear D. The TCR sequence derives from a man aged 25-45 years with type 1 diabetes. Sequencing was done on a sample of naive CD4+ T cells from blood. Written as DNA, the CDR3 is TGTGCCAGCAGTGAATCTAGAAACACAGATACGCAGTATTTT. Translated, it gives CASSESRNTDTQYF. Drawing the rest from reference TRBV25-1 and TRBJ2-3, the complete variable domain is EADIYQTPRYLVIGTGKKITLECSQTMGHDKMYWYQQDPGMELHLIHYSYGVNSTEKGDLSSESTVSRIRTEHFPLTLESARPSHTSQYLCASSESRNTDTQYFGPGTRLTVL.